These 18 T cell receptor beta chains were sequenced from one sample in a study of shared clonotypes between healthy human individuals. Using immunoSEQ multiplex PCR, the repertoire was profiled, and TCRdb retains in-frame clones only, with some absent. The table has 600,000 to 750,000 clones, roughly 78% seen once. Source material: memory CD4+ T cells sorted from blood. The sample's subset: CD45RA-negative fraction. The receptors come from a woman in her 30s in good health.

The chain links TRBV29-1 to TRBJ2-5, with TRBD1 as a possible D gene (5 bases). V lost 3 bases to trimming and J lost 1 base, with 12 bases between them. The CDR3 runs 14 residues. CDR1 is SQVTM, CDR2 ANQGSEA, per germline. The CDR3 DNA reads TGCAGCGTTGATTTGGGAAGGGGCCAAGAGACCCAGTACTTC. Its translation: CSVDLGRGQETQYF.

The chain combines TRBV7-9 with TRBJ2-3, with 7 positions matching TRBD2. The V gene's germline CDR1 is SEHNR and CDR2 FQNEAQ (reference sequence). The CDR3 sequence is 15 residues long. Trimming at V came to 0 bases and at J to 2 bases, leaving 2 bases not matched to a gene. The CDR3 loop reads CASSLAGGFTDTQYF. CDR3 sequence (DNA): TGTGCCAGCAGCTTAGCGGGAGGGTTCACAGATACGCAGTATTTT.

The chain uses TRBV6-6 and TRBJ2-3, with 9 positions matching TRBD2. The CDR3 is 15 residues long. Germline V lookup: CDR1 MNHNY, CDR2 SVGAGI (reference sequence). With V trimmed by 5 bases and J by 5 bases, 8 bases remained unmatched. CDR3 sequence: CASSGVAGVRDTQYF. In nucleotides, the CDR3 is TGTGCCAGCAGTGGGGTAGCGGGGGTTAGAGATACGCAGTATTTT.

V gene TRBV5-1 combines with J gene TRBJ2-1; 10 bases agree with TRBD1. The CDR3 runs 16 residues. Per the germline V gene, CDR1 is SGHRS and CDR2 is YFSETQ. With 0 bases clipped from V and 4 bases from J, the junction kept 4 bases outside the gene matches. DNA of the CDR3: TGCGCCAGCAGCTTGGCGGGGACAGGGGCTTACAATGAGCAGTTCTTC. Residues: CASSLAGTGAYNEQFF.

The V call is TRBV27, the J call TRBJ1-4, with 8 bases fitting TRBD1. J gave up 3 bases and V 5 bases, and 5 bases lay outside the gene matches. This CDR3 contains 15 residues. Germline V gene sequence: CDR1 MNHEY, CDR2 SMNVEV (reference sequence). The CDR3 is CASSTLQGANEKLFF. In DNA, the CDR3 is TGTGCCAGCAGTACCCTACAGGGGGCTAATGAAAAACTGTTTTTT.

The rearrangement uses TRBV9 and TRBJ1-5, with TRBD1 as a possible D gene (6 bases). The CDR3 consists of 14 residues. Trimming stripped 4 bases from V and 7 bases from J, with 15 bases between. Germline lookup yields CDR1 SGDLS and CDR2 YYNGEE. The CDR3 nucleotides read TGTGCCAGCAGCCCAGAGGGGGGAGGGCAGCCCCAGCATTTT. It specifies CASSPEGGGQPQHF.

The sample holds one count of this clone. This chain joins TRBV28 and TRBJ1-4; D might be TRBD1 (5 bases). Germline loops: CDR1 MDHEN, CDR2 SYDVKM. V lost 6 bases and J lost 5, with 10 bases in between. This CDR3 contains 13 residues. CDR3 DNA: TGTGCCAGCAGCTCGGGACGGAATGAAAAACTGTTTTTT. Translated: CASSSGRNEKLFF.

The chain couples TRBV2 to TRBJ2-7, with a weak D call TRBD1 (7 bases). Germline loops: CDR1 SNHLY, CDR2 FYNNEI. CDR3 length: 15 amino acids. Trimming took 6 bases from V and 3 from J, leaving 18 bases between them. CDR3 coding DNA: TGTGCCAGCAGCCAGCAGCGACAGGGAGGCTACGAGCAGTACTTC. Its protein is CASSQQRQGGYEQYF.

The chain carries TRBV30 and TRBJ2-7; TRBD2 matches at 14 bases. The germline V gene encodes CDR1 GTSNPN and CDR2 SVGIG (reference sequence). J lost 10 bases, V lost 3 bases, and 11 bases had no gene match. The CDR3 is 15 amino acids. DNA for the CDR3: TGTGCCTGGAGCCGAAAAGGACTAGCGGGAGGATGCCAGTACTTC. Encoded protein: CAWSRKGLAGGCQYF.

The chain employs TRBV4-1 and TRBJ1-4; tentatively, D is TRBD1 (5 bases). This CDR3 contains 15 residues. Per the germline V gene, CDR1 is MGHRA and CDR2 is YSYEKL. The germline V and J ends were trimmed by 4 bases and 0 bases, with 9 bases remaining between them. The CDR3 loop is CASSPSGATNEKLFF. CDR3 nucleotides: TGCGCCAGCAGCCCTTCGGGGGCAACTAATGAAAAACTGTTTTTT.

The DNA of the CDR3 is TGCGCCAGCAGCGGCAACACCGGGGAGCTGTTTTTT. Its translation is CASSGNTGELFF. The V call is TRBV5-1, the J call TRBJ2-2; D unclear. This CDR3 has 12 residues. V was pared by 4 bases and J by 2 bases, with 3 bases between. Germline CDR1 reads SGHRS; CDR2 reads YFSETQ.

The chain employs TRBV28 and TRBJ2-1, with D perhaps matching TRBD1 or TRBD2 (5 bases each). This CDR3 is 16 amino acids long. The germline V and J ends were trimmed by 1 base and 1 base, with 11 bases remaining between them. CDR1 is MDHEN and CDR2 is SYDVKM in the germline V gene. The CDR3 DNA follows: TGTGCCAGCAGTTTATTTGGGACGCTATCCTACAATGAGCAGTTCTTC. Its translation: CASSLFGTLSYNEQFF.

In DNA form, the CDR3 reads TGTGCCAGCAGTTTATTAGGGCGGATTAGCACAGATACGCAGTATTTT. Protein sequence: CASSLLGRISTDTQYF. The chain recombines TRBV28 with TRBJ2-3; D gene uncertain. Per germline, CDR1 MDHEN and CDR2 SYDVKM. CDR3 length: 16 amino acids. Between the trimmed V and J ends, which lost 1 base and 0 bases, there was a span of 11 bases.

This chain links TRBV11-2 with TRBJ2-5, with 7 positions matching TRBD1. Germline CDR1 reads SGHAT; CDR2 reads FQNNGV. The V and J ends lost 5 bases and 2 bases, in that order; junction bases with no gene match: 5. This CDR3 spans 14 amino acids. DNA for the CDR3: TGTGCCAGCAGCGGGGGACAGATTCAAGAGACCCAGTACTTC. Its translation: CASSGGQIQETQYF. The whole variable domain, remainder taken from reference TRBV11-2 and TRBJ2-5, is EAGVAQSPRYKIIEKRQSVAFWCNPISGHATLYWYQQILGQGPKLLIQFQNNGVVDDSQLPKDRFSAERLKGVDSTLKIQPAKLEDSAVYLCASSGGQIQETQYFGPGTRLLVL.

This chain connects TRBV19 to TRBJ2-3; perhaps D is TRBD1 or TRBD2 (7 bases each). Germline CDR1 LNHDA, CDR2 SQIVND (reference sequence). The CDR3 is 15 amino acids. V was clipped by 5 bases and J by 3 bases, with 15 bases between them. Here the CDR3 reads CASSPQGGRTDTQYF. The CDR3 DNA reads as TGTGCCAGTAGTCCCCAGGGGGGGAGGACAGATACGCAGTATTTT. Full variable domain (outside the CDR3, taken from reference TRBV19 and TRBJ2-3): DGGITQSPKYLFRKEGQNVTLSCEQNLNHDAMYWYRQDPGQGLRLIYYSQIVNDFQKGDIAEGYSVSREKKESFPLTVTSAQKNPTAFYLCASSPQGGRTDTQYFGPGTRLTVL.

This rearrangement joins TRBV10-2 to TRBJ1-1; no definite D call. This CDR3 is built from 13 residues. The V end lost 4 bases, the J end lost 1 base, and 7 bases lay between the germline ends. Germline-derived CDR1 and CDR2 are WSHSY and SAAADI. CDR3 nucleotide sequence: TGCGCCAGCAGTGCAAGCGGGAACACTGAAGCTTTCTTT. This codes for CASSASGNTEAFF.

The chain is built from TRBV7-2 and TRBJ2-1, with D perhaps being TRBD1 or TRBD2 (6 bases each). Germline CDR1 and CDR2: SGHTA and FQGNSA. V gave up 3 bases and J gave up 2 bases, with 11 bases separating them. The CDR3 covers 15 residues. Written as DNA, the CDR3 is TGTGCCAGCAGCTTTGACCGGGGGCCCTACAATGAGCAGTTCTTC. Translation gives CASSFDRGPYNEQFF.

This clone was found many times. This rearrangement joins TRBV4-2 to TRBJ2-1, with 7 bases matching TRBD2. The CDR3 has 13 residues. The junction had 3 bases not matched to a gene; V was cut back by 4 bases and J by 6 bases. Per the germline V gene, CDR1 is LGHNA and CDR2 is YNFKEQ. CDR3 nucleotide sequence: TGTGCCAGCAGCCTACTAGCGCCCAATGAGCAGTTCTTC. Translating gives CASSLLAPNEQFF.